The 3 T cell receptor beta chains presented below share a single source sample, sequenced in a study of tumor-infiltrating lymphocytes in primary liver carcinoma. A primer matching the constant region was used to make TCR beta cDNA from approximately 0.45 ug of total RNA. Generation of the TCR beta libraries relied on three nested multiplex PCR rounds using slightly modified ARM-PCR. The first two PCR rounds used TRBV1-TRBV30 forward primers with a C-beta reverse primer, around 10 cycles each. TCRdb processed the multiplex PCR reads anew with MiXCR; each CDR3 protein has one entry. The table lists 90,000 to 110,000 distinct CDR3 sequences, approximately 82% of them singletons, with approximately 20% in the top ten. The roughly 17-32 mg bulk tissue piece was not sorted before simultaneous RNA and DNA extraction. Sequencing was carried out using liver tumor tissue from sampling region 3. Subset noted: tumor region T3, left-lateral pole. These TCRs come from a man aged 40-49 years with primary liver carcinoma and hepatitis B virus infection.

The J gene is TRBJ2-1, the V gene TRBV18, with 10 nucleotides matching TRBD1. Germline V gives CDR1 KGHSH, CDR2 LQKENI. The CDR3 is made up of 16 amino acids. V lost 6 bases to trimming and J lost 0 bases; unmatched junction nucleotides: 5. CDR3 residues: CASSTGGTYSYNEQFF. The CDR3 DNA sequence: TGTGCCAGCTCGACAGGGGGCACCTACTCCTACAATGAGCAGTTCTTC.

This rearrangement joins TRBV29-1 to TRBJ2-7; D might be TRBD2 (5 bases). V shed 6 bases and J shed 7 bases, with 16 bases lying between them. The V gene's germline CDR1 is SQVTM and CDR2 ANQGSEA. There are 12 residues in the CDR3. CDR3 residues: CSVHTSSHEQYF. Here the CDR3 DNA reads TGCAGCGTCCATACTAGTTCCCATGAGCAGTACTTC.

As to this clonotype: A read error may produce the germline difference seen at one junction end. The chain carries TRBV6-2 or TRBV6-3 and TRBJ1-2; D call uncertain. Germline CDR1 MNHEY, CDR2 SVGEGT. This CDR3 has 14 residues. The CDR3 is CVSSYSSGNYGYTF. CDR3 coding DNA: TGTGTCAGCAGTTACTCCTCGGGAAACTACGGCTACACCTTC.